This entry lists 2 T cell receptor beta chains sequenced from one sample in a study of CD8+ T cells in alopecia areata. Sequencing used cDNA as its template, made by extracting RNA and reverse transcribing it. TCRdb's table, derived via immunoSEQ multiplex PCR, lists solely in-frame clones and lacks some. The table shows 150,000 or so clones, with approximately 50% occurring only once. The sample taken for sequencing was CD4+ T cells sorted from blood. These receptors all come from a human donor with alopecia areata.

V and J are TRBV29-1 and TRBJ2-4, with 8 bases identical to TRBD1. There are 13 residues in the CDR3. The V and J ends lost 4 bases and 6 bases, in that order; junction bases with no gene match: 5. Germline assignment: CDR1 SQVTM and CDR2 ANQGSEA. The CDR3, as DNA: TGCAGCGTTGCAAAAGACAGGGGAAACATTCAGTACTTC. Its protein is CSVAKDRGNIQYF.

This sequence joins TRBV9 and TRBJ2-6; 8 nucleotides match TRBD1. The germline gives CDR1 SGDLS, CDR2 YYNGEE. J was trimmed by 4 bases and V by 3 bases; bases with no gene match: 12. The CDR3 contains 18 residues. CDR3 nucleotide sequence: TGTGCCAGCAGCGGACGACCGGGACAGGTTCTCGGGGCCAACGTCCTGACTTTC. It codes for CASSGRPGQVLGANVLTF.